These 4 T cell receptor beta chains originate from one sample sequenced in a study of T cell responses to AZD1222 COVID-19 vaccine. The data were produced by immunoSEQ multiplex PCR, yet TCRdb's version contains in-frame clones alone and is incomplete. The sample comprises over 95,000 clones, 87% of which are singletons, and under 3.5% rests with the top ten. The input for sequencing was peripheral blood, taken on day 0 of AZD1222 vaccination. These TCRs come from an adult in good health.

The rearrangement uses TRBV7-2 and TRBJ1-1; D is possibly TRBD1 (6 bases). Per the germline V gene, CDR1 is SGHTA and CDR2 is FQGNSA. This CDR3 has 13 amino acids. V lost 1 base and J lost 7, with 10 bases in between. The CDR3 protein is CASSLGQGFEAFF. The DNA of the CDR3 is TGTGCCAGCAGCTTAGGTCAGGGGTTTGAAGCTTTCTTT. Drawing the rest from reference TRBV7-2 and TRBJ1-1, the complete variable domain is GAGVSQSPSNKVTEKGKDVELRCDPISGHTALYWYRQSLGQGLEFLIYFQGNSAPDKSGLPSDRFSAERTGGSVSTLTIQRTQQEDSAVYLCASSLGQGFEAFFGQGTRLTVV.

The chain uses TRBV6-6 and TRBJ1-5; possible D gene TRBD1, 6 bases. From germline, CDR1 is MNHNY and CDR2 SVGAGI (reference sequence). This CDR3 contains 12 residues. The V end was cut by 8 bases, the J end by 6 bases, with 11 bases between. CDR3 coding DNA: TGTGCCAGCTCGGGGGCGAGTCAGCCCCAGCATTTT. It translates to CASSGASQPQHF.

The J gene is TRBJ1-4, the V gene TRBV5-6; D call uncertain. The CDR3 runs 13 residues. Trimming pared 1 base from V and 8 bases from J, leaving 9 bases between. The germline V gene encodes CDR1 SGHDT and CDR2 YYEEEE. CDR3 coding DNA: TGTGCCAGCAGCTTGAACAGAAGAGAAAAACTGTTTTTT. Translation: CASSLNRREKLFF.

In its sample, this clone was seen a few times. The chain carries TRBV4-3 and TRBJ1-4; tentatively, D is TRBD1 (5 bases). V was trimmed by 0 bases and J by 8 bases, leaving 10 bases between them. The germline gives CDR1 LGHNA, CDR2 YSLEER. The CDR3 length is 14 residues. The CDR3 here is CASSQEGRDEKLFF. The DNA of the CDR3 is TGCGCCAGCAGCCAAGAGGGTCGGGACGAAAAACTGTTTTTT.